This TCR beta chain was found in a study of CD8 T cells in ankylosing spondylitis. Broader study findings: A TCR beta motif made of about eight highly homologous variants seemed typical of ankylosing spondylitis blood. Previous work reported some of these motif variants in the synovial fluid and blood of reactive arthritis. Disease-linked clones reportedly concentrated significantly in matched ankylosing spondylitis synovial fluid.

Trimming stripped 0 bases from V and 5 bases from J, with 18 bases between. Germline values: CDR1 LGHNA, CDR2 YSLEER. This CDR3 is built from 17 residues. Each TCR beta library was made by quantitative 5'-RACE that incorporated molecular barcodes. One entry per CDR3 protein, called by TCRdb with MiXCR from the 5' RACE reads. The top ten hold around 0.51% of the sample, which has 750,000 to 850,000 distinct CDR3 sequences, 10% to 15% seen once. On this clonotype itself: Antigen unknown.

The specimen was blood, either unsorted or a sorted T cell fraction (not recorded which). The TCR was taken from a male donor with ankylosing spondylitis. The chain has TRBV4-3 and TRBJ2-3; perhaps TRBD2 as D (5 bases). CDR3 region: CASSQDSPGRPQDTQYF. In DNA form, the CDR3 reads TGCGCCAGCAGCCAAGATAGTCCGGGGAGACCTCAAGATACGCAGTATTTT.